These 18 T cell receptor beta chains share one sample of origin, sequenced in a study of CD8 T cells in ankylosing spondylitis. For these TCRs, the target antigens are not known. Regarding the study as a whole: About 8 highly homologous variants made up a TCR beta motif, and this motif appeared characteristic of ankylosing spondylitis blood.

TCRdb ran MiXCR on the 5' RACE reads and lists one entry per CDR3 protein. The data hold around 130,000 distinct CDR3 sequences, with approximately 17% observed a single time. What was sequenced was blood, either unsorted or a sorted T cell fraction (not recorded which). These receptors all come from a male donor with ankylosing spondylitis.

This clonotype was observed a handful of times. The V call is TRBV27, the J call TRBJ2-7, with 9 nucleotides matching TRBD2. The CDR3 is 15 residues long. Per germline, CDR1 MNHEY and CDR2 SMNVEV (reference sequence). The trim removed 2 bases at V and 4 bases at J, leaving 6 bases unmatched. This CDR3 reads CASSLKVSGSYEQYF. CDR3 in DNA: TGTGCCAGCAGTTTAAAAGTTAGCGGGAGTTACGAGCAGTACTTC.

In its sample, this clonotype was seen a few times. The J gene is TRBJ1-2, the V gene TRBV20-1, with 11 bases fitting TRBD1. V shed 5 bases, J shed 8 bases, and the junction held 7 bases outside the gene matches. This CDR3 is built from 13 residues. The germline CDR1 and CDR2 sequences are DFQATT and SNEGSKA (reference sequence). CDR3 in DNA: TGCAGTGCTTGGACAGGGGGCGCCGAAGGCTACACCTTC. It encodes CSAWTGGAEGYTF.

The rearrangement joins TRBV28 to TRBJ2-3; possibly TRBD1 for D (5 bases). The CDR3 runs 13 residues. V gave up 6 bases and J gave up 2 bases, with 9 bases separating them. Germline CDR1 MDHEN, CDR2 SYDVKM. CDR3 residues: CASSPRVTDTQYF. The CDR3 DNA reads TGTGCCAGCAGCCCCAGGGTCACAGATACGCAGTATTTT.

The table lists this clonotype with many counts. This chain connects TRBV5-1 to TRBJ2-2; the D is unclear. V was shortened by 2 bases and J by 7 bases, with 3 bases between the two germline ends. The CDR3 consists of 11 residues. The germline gives CDR1 SGHRS, CDR2 YFSETQ. This chain's CDR3 is CASSFGGELFF. CDR3 nucleotides: TGCGCCAGCAGCTTCGGCGGGGAGCTGTTTTTT.

The V call is TRBV7-9, the J call TRBJ2-7, with 8 positions matching TRBD2. Germline V gives CDR1 SEHNR, CDR2 FQNEAQ (reference sequence). V shed 0 bases and J 3 bases; nucleotides not matched to a gene: 4. The CDR3 contains 15 residues. CDR3 nucleotides: TGTGCCAGCAGCTTAGCAGGGCTAGCGGGCTACGAGCAGTACTTC. It codes for CASSLAGLAGYEQYF.

This clonotype has just a few counts. The genes are TRBV5-1 and TRBJ2-2; D gene ambiguous. The germline gives CDR1 SGHRS, CDR2 YFSETQ. CDR3 length: 14 residues. Deletions cut 6 bases from V and 4 bases from J, with 13 bases between. CDR3 coding DNA: TGCGCCAGCACCTGGAGTTGGGGCACCGGGGAGCTGTTTTTT. Amino acids: CASTWSWGTGELFF.

This clonotype occurred a few times. This rearrangement joins TRBV9 to TRBJ1-2; 7 bases line up with TRBD1. Germline CDR1 is SGDLS and CDR2 is YYNGEE. V lost 4 bases to trimming and J lost 8 bases; unmatched junction nucleotides: 8. The CDR3 is 13 residues long. CDR3 nucleotides: TGTGCCAGCAGCCTCCGAGGGGGCGCGGGCTACACCTTC. It is translated as CASSLRGGAGYTF.

This clonotype was detected many times. The chain carries TRBV12-3 or TRBV12-4 and TRBJ2-1; no clear D gene. The V and J ends lost 5 bases and 12 bases respectively, with 11 bases between them. This CDR3 is 11 amino acids long. The CDR3 spells CASSPGRWQFF. For the CDR3, the DNA is TGTGCCAGCAGTCCGGGCCGCTGGCAGTTCTTC.

This chain joins TRBV12-3 or TRBV12-4 and TRBJ2-1, with TRBD2 matching 10 bases. CDR3 length equals 15 residues. With 3 bases clipped from V and 8 bases from J, the junction kept 7 bases outside the gene matches. The CDR3 sequence is CASSFRLAGVDEQFF. The CDR3, as DNA: TGTGCCAGCAGTTTTCGGCTAGCGGGAGTGGATGAGCAGTTCTTC.

The rearrangement links TRBV4-1 to TRBJ2-1; 8 bases align to TRBD1. Germline V CDR1 and CDR2: MGHRA, YSYEKL. The CDR3 loop spans 16 amino acids. V lost 3 bases to trimming and J lost 0 bases; unmatched junction nucleotides: 4. The CDR3 loop is CASSHGQGYSYNEQFF. The CDR3 DNA sequence: TGCGCCAGCAGCCATGGACAGGGTTACTCCTACAATGAGCAGTTCTTC.

The chain is built from TRBV7-8 and TRBJ2-3, with D possibly matching TRBD1 (5 bases). This CDR3 has 13 residues. V lost 4 bases to trimming and J lost 9 bases, with 14 bases between them. Germline CDR1 SGHVS, CDR2 FQNEAQ. The CDR3 DNA follows: TGTGCCAGCAGCTCCGAGGACACTCTCACGCAGTATTTT. The encoded protein is CASSSEDTLTQYF.

This clonotype was counted a few times. This chain uses TRBV11-2 with TRBJ2-1, with TRBD2 identical over 11 bases. Germline CDR1 SGHAT, CDR2 FQNNGV. Losses at the gene ends were 4 bases for V and 2 bases for J; bases not matched to a gene: 10. The CDR3 spans 18 residues. CDR3 sequence: CASSSSTSGTETYNEQFF. The CDR3, as DNA: TGTGCCAGCAGCTCATCGACTAGCGGGACCGAAACCTACAATGAGCAGTTCTTC.

This clonotype was counted a few times. Sequence at one end of the junction differs from germline and may be a read error. V gene TRBV4-2 combines with J gene TRBJ2-7; no definite D call. This CDR3 comprises 11 residues. CDR1 and CDR2 (germline): LGHNA, YNFKEQ. The CDR3 region has the DNA TGTGCCAGCAGCCAAGACGGCCTGCCAAACTTC. This translates into CASSQDGLPNF.

This clonotype came up a few times. The chain is built from TRBV4-1 and TRBJ1-1; possibly TRBD1 for D (6 bases). This CDR3 region has 12 residues. Germline loops: CDR1 MGHRA, CDR2 YSYEKL. The ends were cut back, 3 bases at V and 8 bases at J, with 10 bases in the middle. Here the CDR3 reads CASSQGHPEAFF. As DNA, the CDR3 is TGCGCCAGCAGCCAGGGACACCCGGAAGCTTTCTTT.

The chain recombines TRBV9 with TRBJ2-1; unclear D gene. The length of the CDR3 is 12 residues. The germline V and J ends were trimmed by 4 bases and 8 bases, with 10 bases remaining between them. Germline V lookup: CDR1 SGDLS, CDR2 YYNGEE. This chain's CDR3 is CASSRWQDEQFF. For the CDR3, the DNA is TGTGCCAGCAGCCGCTGGCAGGATGAGCAGTTCTTC.

The CDR3 region is CASLAELQETQYF. The CDR3, as DNA: TGTGCCAGCCTAGCGGAACTCCAAGAGACCCAGTACTTC. V and J are TRBV28 and TRBJ2-5, with 7 bases that match TRBD2. Germline V gene lookup returns CDR1 MDHEN and CDR2 SYDVKM. Germline trimming cut 8 bases from V and 1 base from J; bases unmatched to any gene: 4. This CDR3 is built from 13 residues.

The chain has TRBV25-1 and TRBJ2-7; D call uncertain. This CDR3 is 15 amino acids long. CDR1 is MGHDK, CDR2 SYGVNS, per germline. The V and J ends lost 3 bases and 0 bases respectively, with 12 bases between them. CDR3 amino acids: CASSDWAEASYEQYF. The DNA for the CDR3 is TGTGCCAGCAGTGACTGGGCAGAGGCCTCCTACGAGCAGTACTTC.

The CDR3: CATSRGGRVVSNEQFF. The CDR3 coding sequence is TGTGCCACCAGCAGAGGCGGGCGGGTAGTCTCGAATGAGCAGTTCTTC. The V and J genes are TRBV15 and TRBJ2-1; TRBD2 is a possible D gene (5 bases). Looked up from germline, CDR1 is LNHNV and CDR2 is YYDKDF (reference sequence). This CDR3 has 16 residues. V was trimmed by 1 base and J by 7 bases, leaving 17 bases between them.